This passage covers 10 T cell receptor beta chains from one sample sequenced in a study of blood T cells in healthy people across ages. PCR was performed a second time for roughly 6 to 12 cycles using a sample-barcoded 5' primer and a J-beta primer mix. One entry per CDR3 protein results from TCRdb running MiXCR on the 5' RACE reads. The data show 750,000 to 950,000 distinct CDR3 sequences, about 55% seen once. Source material: blood. The receptors were gathered from a man aged 80 or over in good health.

The chain uses TRBV7-3 and TRBJ1-6; D possibly corresponds to TRBD1 (5 bases). The CDR3 is made up of 15 amino acids. Germline values: CDR1 SGHTA, CDR2 FQGTGA. Trimming removed 3 bases from V and 5 bases from J, with 11 bases in between. This CDR3 reads CASSLSGGNNSPLHF. The CDR3 DNA sequence: TGTGCCAGCAGCTTGAGTGGGGGAAATAATTCACCCCTCCACTTT.

There are a few counts of this clonotype. The V and J genes are TRBV6-5 and TRBJ1-2; possibly TRBD1 for D (5 bases). The CDR3 has 14 residues. Per germline, CDR1 MNHEY and CDR2 SVGAGI. The ends were cut back, 6 bases at V and 5 bases at J, with 16 bases in the middle. The CDR3 here is CASRPTEGPYGYTF. In DNA, the CDR3 is TGTGCCAGCAGACCAACGGAGGGACCTTATGGCTACACCTTC.

V and J are TRBV9 and TRBJ2-1, with TRBD1 matching over 7 bases. Unmatched junction bases numbered 3, after V lost 0 bases and J lost 0 bases. The CDR3 has 16 amino acids. Germline CDR1 is SGDLS and CDR2 is YYNGEE. CDR3 in amino acids: CASSVAGGRSYNEQFF. The CDR3 nucleotides read TGTGCCAGCAGCGTAGCAGGGGGTCGCTCCTACAATGAGCAGTTCTTC. Full variable domain (rest looked up from reference TRBV9 and TRBJ2-1): DSGVTQTPKHLITATGQRVTLRCSPRSGDLSVYWYQQSLDQGLQFLIQYYNGEERAKGNILERFSAQQFPDLHSELNLSSLELGDSALYFCASSVAGGRSYNEQFFGPGTRLTVL.

The genes are TRBV20-1 and TRBJ2-5; 13 nucleotides align to TRBD2. Trimming removed 8 bases from V and 5 bases from J; junction bases left unmatched: 11. CDR1 and CDR2 (germline): DFQATT, SNEGSKA (reference sequence). This CDR3 is built from 15 residues. CDR3 loop: CSTRTSGRRGETQYF. The CDR3 DNA reads TGCAGTACCAGGACTAGCGGGAGAAGAGGGGAGACCCAGTACTTC.

This clonotype has only a few counts. The rearrangement uses TRBV12-3 or TRBV12-4 and TRBJ2-6; D possibly corresponds to TRBD2 (5 bases). Trimming removed 2 bases at V and 0 bases at J, with 17 bases between. The CDR3 loop spans 19 amino acids. The CDR3 region is CASSLLGPGISSGANVLTF. In DNA, the CDR3 is TGTGCCAGCAGTTTATTGGGTCCGGGGATCAGCTCTGGGGCCAACGTCCTGACTTTC.

Here the CDR3 DNA reads TGCGCCAGCAGCCCCAAGCGGGATAGGTACAATGAGCAGTACTTC. Protein sequence: CASSPKRDRYNEQYF. V is TRBV5-1 and J is TRBJ2-5; TRBD2 matches at 7 bases. CDR3 length: 15 residues. Looked up from germline, CDR1 is SGHRS and CDR2 is YFSETQ. The J segment lost 11 bases and the V segment lost 4 bases, leaving 17 bases of the junction unmatched. Full variable domain (outside the CDR3, taken from reference TRBV5-1 and TRBJ2-5): KAGVTQTPRYLIKTRGQQVTLSCSPISGHRSVSWYQQTPGQGLQFLFEYFSETQRNKGNFPGRFSGRQFSNSRSEMNVSTLELGDSALYLCASSPKRDRYNEQYFGPGTRLLVL.

The chain is built from TRBV7-9 and TRBJ1-1; D gene unclear. This CDR3 has 17 amino acids. Germline V gives CDR1 SEHNR, CDR2 FQNEAQ (reference sequence). V gave up 6 bases and J gave up 0 bases, with 20 bases separating them. In DNA form, the CDR3 reads TGTGCCAGCAGATTACCCCCCCAAGTTTGGATGAACACTGAAGCTTTCTTT. Its translation: CASRLPPQVWMNTEAFF.

The chain couples TRBV15 to TRBJ1-1; D gene unclear. The CDR3 sequence is 11 residues long. Germline V gives CDR1 LNHNV, CDR2 YYDKDF (reference sequence). V lost 7 bases and J 8 bases, leaving 11 bases between the germline ends. The CDR3 region has the DNA TGTGCCACCATCAATGGGAGGGAAGCTTTCTTT. Its translation: CATINGREAFF.

A word on this clonotype: This may arise from a read error, as a much more abundant clone is one base away. The V call is TRBV12-3 or TRBV12-4, the J call TRBJ2-6; a weak D match, TRBD1 (5 bases). The CDR3 sequence is 15 residues long. In DNA form, the CDR3 reads TGTGCCAGCAGTTCCAGAGACTCTGGGGCCGACGTCCTGACTTTC. Protein: CASSSRDSGADVLTF.

This clonotype was counted between two and nine times. The CDR3 bases are TGCGCCAGCAGCTTGGTCCACCTACGGGACACCTACGAGCAGTACTTC. Amino acid sequence: CASSLVHLRDTYEQYF. The chain uses TRBV5-1 and TRBJ2-7, with D tentatively TRBD1 (6 bases). The CDR3 length is 16 residues. CDR1 is SGHRS and CDR2 is YFSETQ in the germline V gene. The germline V and J ends were trimmed by 0 bases and 2 bases, with 15 bases remaining between them.